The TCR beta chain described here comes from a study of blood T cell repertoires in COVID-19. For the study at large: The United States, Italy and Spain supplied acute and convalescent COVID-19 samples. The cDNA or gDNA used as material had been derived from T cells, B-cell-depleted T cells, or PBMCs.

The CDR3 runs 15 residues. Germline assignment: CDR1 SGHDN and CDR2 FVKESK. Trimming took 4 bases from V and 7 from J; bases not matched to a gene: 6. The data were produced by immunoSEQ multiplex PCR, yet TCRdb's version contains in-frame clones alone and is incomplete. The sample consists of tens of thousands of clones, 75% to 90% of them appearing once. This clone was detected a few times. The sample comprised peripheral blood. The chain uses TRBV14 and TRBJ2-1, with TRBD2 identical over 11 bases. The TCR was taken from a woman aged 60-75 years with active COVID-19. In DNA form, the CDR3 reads TGTGCCAGCAGCCCGATAGCGGGGGGGCGAAATGAGCAGTTCTTC. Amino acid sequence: CASSPIAGGRNEQFF.